This record looks at one T cell receptor (beta chain) sequence and its context. Its antigen is still unknown. Base qualities were left out, and no much larger clone turns up one base away. The source of the sample is a study of cytomegalovirus exposure and HLA in healthy donors (dated by TCRdb to about 2017). In the study overall: An earlier analysis of roughly 610 of the donors reported over 250 Gb of sequence data and 117 million unique TCR beta sequences obtained from 180 million or so T cells. About 300 gigabases of sequencing data and 91 million or so unique TCR sequences made up an early release that covered several hundred HLA-typed donors. The genetic ancestry cluster associated with self-reported Caucasian donors included 65% to 90% of the approximately 430 genotyped donors. The study was designed to test whether signatures of past pathogen exposure could be identified by cataloging public T cell receptors. The study used immunosequencing to profile the T cell repertoires of some 600 subjects and linked those repertoires to cytomegalovirus serostatus. A separate validation cohort of 100 to 150 different subjects was used in addition to the 666-subject first cohort. To predict cytomegalovirus infection status, the study brought together high-throughput TCR immunosequencing, statistical association of individual TCRs with disease status, and machine learning. To study patterns of TCR occurrence, a later analysis re-analyzed previously published TCR beta repertoires from several hundred donors and added high-resolution HLA genotyping. The later analysis used no new phenotypic data to find candidate immune exposures, relying instead on TCR beta sequences and their occurrence across donors. To decide whether each TCR beta V gene segment behaved as functional or pseudogenic, an earlier analysis of fewer than 750 of the donors relied on high-throughput TCR beta sequencing. Alongside the repertoire data, information on donor age, sex, ethnicity and CMV serostatus was compiled. Genome-wide SNP genotypes for about three fifths of the 666 donors were used in a later genetic analysis, which treated that subset as a discovery cohort. Every discovery cohort repertoire had been produced on one sequencing platform. HLA typing covered class I and class II loci at four-digit resolution. Typing coverage varied by locus: about 629-640 donors for A, B, C, DRB1 and DQB1; around 560 for DQA1; about 600 for DPA1; approximately 470 for DPB1. Several DR-DQ haplotypes were treated as single units for association and clustering because of strong linkage in the cohort. On average, roughly 240,000 unique TCR beta nucleotide sequences were sequenced per donor among 398 genotyped donors of the cohort, with 15% to 20% of those sequences being non-productive. Overall results and qualifications from the work: In both the original and validation cohorts, the classifier was reported to diagnose cytomegalovirus status with high specificity and sensitivity. Because HLA typing was missing for some donors at each locus, association tests included only the typed subset. When HLA alleles, especially DR and DQ, strongly co-occurred, attributing TCR associations to individual alleles was difficult. A few of the identified cytomegalovirus-associated TCR beta chains were confirmed in vitro to be specific for cytomegalovirus antigens. In the study, about 150 TCR beta chains were listed as associated with cytomegalovirus. The authors suggested that the approach could potentially be generalized to other disease states and immunological phenotypes. A further reported finding was that TCR beta sequences accurately predicted the HLA-A and HLA-B alleles for most subjects in the first cohort. Broadly in line with IMGT annotations, most TCR beta V segments showed up in productive rearrangements about 87% or about 30% of the time in an earlier analysis of approximately 640 of the donors. According to a later analysis, most CMV-associated TCR beta chains appeared to be HLA-restricted, and the HLA associations seemed to be driven largely by CMV exposure. A cluster of highly shared sequence variants was judged likely to be a technical artifact of the sequencing pipeline. Linkage disequilibrium might explain the correlated functional status among segregating V segments, but an unknown experimental factor could not be excluded. In a later genetic analysis, a missense DCLRE1C variant was associated with V-gene and J-gene trimming of TCR beta chains, and the association was replicated in an independent cohort. Most TCR sequences were observed very rarely across donors, whereas some public TCRs were present in many individuals. Because counts were too low, seventeen rarely observed V segments, including chromosome 9 orphons, were excluded from the earlier analysis of several hundred of the donors. At a false discovery rate of 0.05, a later analysis linked around 15,000 TCR beta sequences to specific HLA alleles. Because the 87-base-pair reads could not distinguish some IMGT-functional V segments, including TRBV6-2 and TRBV6-3, those segments were excluded. In this cohort, only TCR beta chains were sequenced, and detectable features were limited by the absence of alpha or paired-chain data. According to a later analysis, parvovirus B19, influenza, CMV and Epstein-Barr virus appeared linked to several top co-occurrence clusters. According to a later analysis, TCR association rates differed among HLA loci, with DRB1 alleles showing the most associated TCRs and HLA-C alleles showing the fewest. Presence/absence analyses assumed roughly uniform sequencing depth across donors, an assumption that may not hold. For the cohort, immune exposure information was limited to CMV serostatus. In a later genetic analysis, fewer N-insertions in productive TCRs were reported among donors in an Asian-associated ancestry cluster than the 666-donor mean. A later analysis found that HLA-associated TCR beta chains were more clonally expanded and had lower generation probabilities than equally common non-associated chains.

The cohort consisted of 666 healthy bone marrow donors. At the time of sampling, every cohort member was nominally healthy, though immune exposures that went unrecorded were likely present. The donor tested CMV seronegative, placing the donor among the roughly 350 seronegative members of the cohort. Every donor gave a peripheral blood sample, and the peripheral blood mononuclear cells from that sample were used for TCR beta sequencing. Genomic DNA was extracted from the blood cell samples with the Qiagen DNeasy Blood Extraction Kit. Per the germline V gene (reference sequence), MNHEY is the CDR1 and SMNVEV is the CDR2. The junction shows trimming of 6 bases on V and 7 bases on J, plus 16 bases between the germline ends. The cysteine opens and the phenylalanine closes a CDR3 of 14 amino acids. Of the read, only the CDR3 DNA is kept; its 42 bases are in frame from base 1. The library was made by the immunoSEQ multiplex PCR assay. For the multiplex PCR, a mixture combining 60 forward primers for TCR Vbeta segments and 13 reverse primers for TCR Jbeta segments was used. A multiplex PCR assay on genomic DNA amplified the CDR3 region of rearranged TCR beta genes. The Illumina HiSeq System was used to sequence the amplified TCR beta libraries as 87-base-pair reads. The study's processing was this. In a later analysis, tens of millions of unique TCR beta chains were counted across the 500 to 850 repertoires, and around 10 million of these chains were shared by at least two donors. A nearest-neighbor algorithm error-corrected the raw reads and collapsed the reads into unique sequences, merging closely related sequences to remove PCR and sequencing errors. Alignment of CDR3 sequences to IMGT reference sequences was used to assign V, D and J gene segments. For a sequence to be retained, a match of at least six nucleotides to both a V gene segment and a J gene segment was required. A rearrangement was called productive if the CDR3 had no stop codons and remained in frame with V and J, and every other rearrangement was called non-productive. CDR3 was defined by IMGT convention, running from the second conserved V-encoded cysteine to the conserved J-encoded phenylalanine. The earlier analysis of some 600 of the donors excluded sequences that lacked an unambiguous match to a single V gene segment. An earlier analysis of several hundred of the donors called V segments functional above 56.7% productive rearrangements and segregating when the between-donor standard deviation exceeded 5%. A statistical classification framework was built to diagnose cytomegalovirus status from the catalog of TCR beta chain sequences. V and J gene assignment, in a later analysis, came from comparing TCR nucleotide sequences with IMGT/GENE-DB human TR gene sequences. The TCRdist pipeline was used in a later analysis to assign CDR3 sequences and most-parsimonious VDJ recombination scenarios. A later analysis defined each TCR beta chain by its CDR3 amino acid sequence plus V-gene family, and excluded reads lacking a unique V-gene family. As a way to deal with suspected cross-contamination and a sequencing artifact, a later analysis dropped 592 nucleotide sequences that were highly shared and had low generation probability. In a later analysis, a clonal expansion index for each public chain was calculated from normalized within-repertoire ranks of inferred template counts. A later analysis computed generation probabilities with a VDJ recombination model fitted to out-of-frame rearrangements, and checked the results against IGoR. In a later analysis, TCR-TCR, TCR-HLA and TCR-CMV co-occurrence was scored with hypergeometric tests, and a repertoire-size bias correction was applied to TCR pairs. False discovery rates were estimated in a later analysis by permuting HLA or CMV assignments 20 times. In a later analysis, co-occurring TCRs were grouped using DBSCAN, and TCRdist sequence similarity was added for clustering within HLA-allele-positive subsets. Co-occurrence clustering excluded repertoires with fewer than 30,000 or more than 120,000 public chains, plus five with anomalous nucleotide sharing. What TCRdb holds here is the immuneACCESS table cut down to in-frame rearrangements. Part of the clones is not present; checked against another copy, under half of the missing clones reflect an unresolved V gene, and the others are unexplained. The D gene and trimming were derived from the DNA, and the V and J assignments and clone size from that table. Recorded for this sample are approximately 170,000 clones; 85% of them occurred a single time. Jointly, the top ten make up 1% of the sample.

The chain is encoded by TRBV27 joined to TRBJ1-5; a tentative D match to TRBD1 spans 6 bases. Sequencing was performed on PBMCs. This TCR was recovered from a boy younger than 10 in good health and CMV-seronegative. The CDR3 corresponds to CASRDGRGRQPQHF. Read as DNA, the sequence is TGTGCCAGCAGGGACGGCAGGGGTAGACAGCCCCAGCATTTT.